The rows below give T cell receptor beta chains drawn from one sample of a study of blood T cell repertoires in COVID-19. Measured with immunoSEQ multiplex PCR; TCRdb has only the in-frame clones, and not every one. This sample has 100,000 to 150,000 clones, with roughly 85% found just once. Sequencing used peripheral blood. The source is a man older than 75 with active or convalescent COVID-19. Each CDR3 is given with its conserved first and last residue. A D gene is named only where the DNA matches it firmly. A clone size is listed for some rows: how often the clone was seen (once, few, many), or a class if it is expanded.

V gene,clone size,D gene,J gene,CDR3 protein,CDR3 DNA
TRBV2,.,.,TRBJ1-4,CASSEVRGAGEKLFF,TGTGCCAGCAGTGAAGTCAGAGGGGCGGGAGAAAAACTGTTTTTT
TRBV2,.,TRBD1,TRBJ1-5,CASRDRSIGDQPQHF,TGTGCCAGCCGGGACAGGTCAATAGGGGATCAGCCCCAGCATTTT
TRBV6-1,.,TRBD2,TRBJ2-7,CASSEFGTSSNEQYF,TGTGCCAGCAGTGAGTTCGGGACTAGTTCAAACGAGCAGTACTTC
TRBV7-9,.,.,TRBJ2-4,CASSGGLRTVNIQYF,TGTGCCAGCAGCGGTGGGTTGAGGACAGTAAACATTCAGTACTTC
TRBV14,.,TRBD2,TRBJ2-2,CASSRTGRAGGLATGELFF,TGTGCCAGCAGCCGGACCGGTCGAGCGGGAGGGCTCGCCACCGGGGAGCTGTTTTTT
TRBV4-1,.,.,TRBJ2-2,CASSPGSNTGELFF,TGCGCCAGCAGCCCCGGGTCCAACACCGGGGAGCTGTTTTTT
TRBV28,.,.,TRBJ1-2,CASIAPGGGYTF,TGTGCCAGCATCGCCCCGGGAGGCGGCTACACCTTC
TRBV5-1,.,.,TRBJ1-4,CASKAGHATNEKLFF,TGCGCCAGCAAAGCAGGACATGCAACTAATGAAAAACTGTTTTTT
TRBV15,.,.,TRBJ1-5,CATSRDLRSGQPQHF,TGTGCCACCAGCAGAGACCTGAGGTCCGGTCAGCCCCAGCATTTT
TRBV18,.,TRBD2,TRBJ2-1,CASSPGLAGVGEQFF,TGTGCCAGCTCACCAGGGCTAGCGGGGGTAGGTGAGCAGTTCTTC
TRBV9,once,.,TRBJ2-7,CASSVSPAHRDEQYF,TGTGCCAGCAGCGTCTCCCCCGCCCACCGGGACGAGCAGTACTTC
TRBV3-1/TRBV3-2,.,TRBD1,TRBJ1-2,CASSFSDRVSGYTF,TGTGCCAGCAGCTTCTCCGACAGGGTTAGTGGCTACACCTTC
TRBV7-9,.,.,TRBJ1-5,CASARGGSNQPQHF,TGTGCCAGCGCGAGGGGGGGGAGCAATCAGCCCCAGCATTTT
TRBV14,.,.,TRBJ1-4,CASSQLGGNHEKLFF,TGTGCCAGCAGCCAATTGGGAGGGAACCATGAAAAACTGTTTTTT
TRBV6-2/TRBV6-3,.,TRBD1,TRBJ2-6,CASSYSPGQFVLVLTF,TGTGCCAGCAGTTACTCACCGGGACAGTTCGTGCTCGTCCTGACTTTC
TRBV6-5,.,.,TRBJ2-5,CASRGVGETQYF,TGTGCCAGCAGGGGAGTAGGAGAGACCCAGTACTTC
TRBV29-1,.,.,TRBJ2-3,CSGGAGSDTQYF,TGCAGCGGTGGGGCAGGCTCAGATACGCAGTATTTT
TRBV19,.,TRBD2,TRBJ2-4,CASIPFPGLAGSAKNIQYF,TGTGCCAGTATCCCTTTTCCGGGACTAGCGGGATCTGCCAAAAACATTCAGTACTTC
TRBV19,once,.,TRBJ1-2,CASSIMSGQAYGYTF,TGTGCCAGTAGTATAATGTCAGGTCAGGCATATGGCTACACCTTC
TRBV7-2,.,TRBD1,TRBJ1-4,CASSLGGTGYEKLFF,TGTGCCAGCAGCTTAGGCGGGACAGGGTATGAAAAACTGTTTTTT
TRBV5-1,.,.,TRBJ2-7,CASSLQGLEYEQYF,TGCGCCAGCAGCTTACAGGGATTGGAGTACGAGCAGTACTTC
TRBV6-5,.,.,TRBJ2-7,CASSYSGTTSYEQYF,TGTGCCAGCAGTTACTCCGGGACAACCTCCTACGAGCAGTACTTC
TRBV18,.,.,TRBJ2-7,CASSPNTYEQYF,TGTGCCAGCTCTCCAAACACCTACGAGCAGTACTTC
TRBV7-7,.,.,TRBJ1-3,CASSLGYGAGNTIYF,TGTGCCAGCAGCTTAGGGTACGGGGCTGGAAACACCATATATTTT
TRBV7-6,.,TRBD2,TRBJ2-1,CASSLLAGGSNEQFF,TGTGCCAGCAGCTTGCTAGCGGGAGGCAGCAATGAGCAGTTCTTC
TRBV18,.,TRBD1,TRBJ1-6,CASSPDRGSPLHF,TGTGCCAGCTCACCCGACAGGGGTTCACCCCTCCACTTT